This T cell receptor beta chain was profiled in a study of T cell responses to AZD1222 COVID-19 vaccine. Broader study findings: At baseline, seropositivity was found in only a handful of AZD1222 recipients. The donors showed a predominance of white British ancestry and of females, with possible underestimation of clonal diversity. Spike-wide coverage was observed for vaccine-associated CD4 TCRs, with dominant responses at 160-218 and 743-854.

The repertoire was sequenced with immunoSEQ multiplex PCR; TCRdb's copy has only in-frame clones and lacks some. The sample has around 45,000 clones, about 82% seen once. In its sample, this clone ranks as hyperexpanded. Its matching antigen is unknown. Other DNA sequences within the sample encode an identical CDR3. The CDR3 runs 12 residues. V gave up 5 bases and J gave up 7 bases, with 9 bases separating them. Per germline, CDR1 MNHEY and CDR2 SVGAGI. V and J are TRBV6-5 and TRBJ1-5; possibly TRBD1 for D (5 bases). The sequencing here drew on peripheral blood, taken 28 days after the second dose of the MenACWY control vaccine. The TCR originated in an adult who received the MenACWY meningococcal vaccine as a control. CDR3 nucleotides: TGTGCCAGCAGTAAGGGGACCCAGCCCCAGCATTTT. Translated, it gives CASSKGTQPQHF.